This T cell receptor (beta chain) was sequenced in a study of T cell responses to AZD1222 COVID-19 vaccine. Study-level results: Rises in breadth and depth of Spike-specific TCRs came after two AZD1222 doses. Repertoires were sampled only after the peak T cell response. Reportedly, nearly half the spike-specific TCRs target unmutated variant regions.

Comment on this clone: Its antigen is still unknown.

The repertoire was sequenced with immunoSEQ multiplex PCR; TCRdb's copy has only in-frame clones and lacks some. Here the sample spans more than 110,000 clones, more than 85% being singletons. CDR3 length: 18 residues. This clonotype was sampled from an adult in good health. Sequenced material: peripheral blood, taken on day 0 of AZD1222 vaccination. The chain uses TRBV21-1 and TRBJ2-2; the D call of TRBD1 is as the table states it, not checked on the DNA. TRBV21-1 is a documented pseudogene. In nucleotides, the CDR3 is TGTGCCAGCAGCCGAACGCGAGGAGGACAGGGCGGGTCCGGGGAGCTGTTTTTT. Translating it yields CASSRTRGGQGGSGELFF.